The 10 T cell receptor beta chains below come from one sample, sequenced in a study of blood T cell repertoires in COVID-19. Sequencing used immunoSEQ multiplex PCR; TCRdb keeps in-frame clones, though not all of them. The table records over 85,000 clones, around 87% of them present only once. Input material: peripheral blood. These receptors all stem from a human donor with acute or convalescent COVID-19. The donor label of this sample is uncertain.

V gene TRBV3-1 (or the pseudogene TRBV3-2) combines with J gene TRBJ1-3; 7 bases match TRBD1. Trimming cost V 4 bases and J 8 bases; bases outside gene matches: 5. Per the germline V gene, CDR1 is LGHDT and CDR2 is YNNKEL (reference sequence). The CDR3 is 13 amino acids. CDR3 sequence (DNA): TGTGCCAGCAGCCCACGACAGGGTTACACCATATATTTT. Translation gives CASSPRQGYTIYF.

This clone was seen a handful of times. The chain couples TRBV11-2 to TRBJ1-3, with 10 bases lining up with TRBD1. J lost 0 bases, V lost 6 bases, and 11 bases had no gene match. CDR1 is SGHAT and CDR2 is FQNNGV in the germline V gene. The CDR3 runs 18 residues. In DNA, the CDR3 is TGTGCCAGCAGTACGGACAGGGGGACCCTTTTCTCTGGAAACACCATATATTTT. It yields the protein CASSTDRGTLFSGNTIYF.

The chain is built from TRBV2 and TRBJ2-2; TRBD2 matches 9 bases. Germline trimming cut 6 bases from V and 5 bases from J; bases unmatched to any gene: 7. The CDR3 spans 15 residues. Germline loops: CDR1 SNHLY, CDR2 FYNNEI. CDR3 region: CASRRLAARTGELFF. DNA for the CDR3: TGTGCCAGCAGACGACTAGCGGCGAGAACCGGGGAGCTGTTTTTT.

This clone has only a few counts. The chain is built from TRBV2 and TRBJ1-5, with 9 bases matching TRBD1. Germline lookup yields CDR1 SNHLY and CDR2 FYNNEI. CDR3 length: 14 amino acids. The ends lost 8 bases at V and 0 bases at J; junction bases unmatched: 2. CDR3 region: CASGQGYSNQPQHF. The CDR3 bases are TGTGCCAGCGGACAGGGGTATAGCAATCAGCCCCAGCATTTT.

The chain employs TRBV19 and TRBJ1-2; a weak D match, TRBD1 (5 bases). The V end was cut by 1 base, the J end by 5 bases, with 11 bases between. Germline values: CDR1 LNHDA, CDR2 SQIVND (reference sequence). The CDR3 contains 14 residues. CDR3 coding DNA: TGTGCCAGTAGTATAGGCCTCGGGGGGTATGGCTACACCTTC. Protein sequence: CASSIGLGGYGYTF.

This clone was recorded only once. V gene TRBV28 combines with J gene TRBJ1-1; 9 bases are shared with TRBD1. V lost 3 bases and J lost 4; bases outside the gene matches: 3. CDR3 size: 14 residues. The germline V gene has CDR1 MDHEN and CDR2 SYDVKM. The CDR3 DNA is TGTGCCAGCAGTTTGGGGACAGGGCCCACTGAAGCTTTCTTT. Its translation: CASSLGTGPTEAFF.

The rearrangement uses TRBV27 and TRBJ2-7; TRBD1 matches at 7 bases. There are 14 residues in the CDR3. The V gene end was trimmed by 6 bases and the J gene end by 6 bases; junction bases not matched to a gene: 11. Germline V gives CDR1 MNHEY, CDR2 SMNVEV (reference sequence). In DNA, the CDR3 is TGTGCCAGCAGGGAGGACAGGTCCGTTGCCGAGCAGTACTTC. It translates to CASREDRSVAEQYF.

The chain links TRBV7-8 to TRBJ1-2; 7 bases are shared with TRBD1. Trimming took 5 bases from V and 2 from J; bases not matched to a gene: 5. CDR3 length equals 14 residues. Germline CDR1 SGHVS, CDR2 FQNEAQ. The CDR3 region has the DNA TGTGCCAGCAGCCGACAGGGAATAAACTATGGCTACACCTTC. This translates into CASSRQGINYGYTF.

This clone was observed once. The CDR3 spells CASRRGGEQFF. The CDR3 DNA sequence: TGTGCCAGCAGACGGGGGGGCGAACAGTTCTTC. The V call is TRBV6-5, the J call TRBJ2-1; 8 bases agree with TRBD2. From germline, CDR1 is MNHEY and CDR2 SVGAGI. The CDR3 runs to 11 residues. V lost 6 bases, J lost 13 bases, and 5 bases stayed unmatched.

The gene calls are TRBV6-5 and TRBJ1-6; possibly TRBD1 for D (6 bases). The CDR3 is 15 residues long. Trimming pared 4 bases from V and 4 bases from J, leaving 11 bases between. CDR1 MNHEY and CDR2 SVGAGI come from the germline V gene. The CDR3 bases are TGTGCCAGCAGTTCGGGGACACTTTATAATTCACCCCTCCACTTT. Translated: CASSSGTLYNSPLHF.